The 27 T cell receptor beta chains listed next were all sequenced from one sample in a study of liver allograft versus peripheral blood T cells (dated by TCRdb to 2018 to 2020). About the full investigation: In liver transplant recipients, the study looked at T cell receptor repertoires in the peripheral blood and set them against the repertoires found within the transplanted livers.

Sequencing used an Illumina MiSeq. TCRdb cleaned the public reads at Q25 with fastp, built clones with MiXCR and kept in-frame beta chains. Here each entry gathers all rows of one CDR3 protein and keeps the most common genes and DNA. The table for this sample lists 6,000 or so distinct CDR3 sequences; roughly 15% of them were counted only once. About 47% of the sample belongs to the ten largest clones. All receptors derive from a human patient who had a liver transplant. After a transplant, some of the T cells may come from the graft donor.

In this sample, this clonotype is medium-sized. The chain combines TRBV6-1 with TRBJ1-2; 8 nucleotides agree with TRBD1. V lost 3 bases to trimming and J lost 3 bases; unmatched junction nucleotides: 9. The CDR3 covers 16 residues. Germline CDR1 reads MNHNS; CDR2 reads SASEGT. In DNA form, the CDR3 reads TGTGCCAGCAGTGACGGTCAGGGGGCGCTTGACTATGGCTACACCTTC. Translating it yields CASSDGQGALDYGYTF.

This clonotype appeared many times. This chain joins TRBV12-3 or TRBV12-4 and TRBJ1-2, with 8 nucleotides matching TRBD1. The CDR3 spans 15 residues. Germline trimming cut 1 base from V and 3 bases from J; bases unmatched to any gene: 4. The CDR3 sequence: CASSLGSGGDYGYTF. CDR3 DNA: TGTGCCAGCAGTTTAGGTTCAGGGGGCGACTATGGCTACACCTTC.

This clonotype is labeled medium-sized. The chain combines TRBV13 with TRBJ1-4; D ambiguous. Trimming shortened V by 0 bases and J by 5 bases, and 4 bases separated the two germline ends. The CDR3 totals 13 residues. Germline V gene data show CDR1 as PRHDT and CDR2 as FYEKMQ (reference sequence). CDR3 nucleotides: TGTGCCAGCAGCTTAGGGGGAAATGAAAAACTGTTTTTT. Translated: CASSLGGNEKLFF.

This clonotype was seen a handful of times. V is TRBV5-4 and J is TRBJ2-7, with 12 bases that match TRBD1. From germline, CDR1 is SGHNT and CDR2 YYREEE (reference sequence). V lost 4 bases and J lost 5; bases outside the gene matches: 4. CDR3 length equals 14 residues. CDR3 residues: CASSGGQGADEQYF. The CDR3 nucleotides read TGTGCCAGCAGCGGGGGACAGGGGGCAGACGAGCAGTACTTC.

This clonotype was observed many times. The CDR3 sequence is CASSLGRGPEGYTF. CDR3 coding DNA: TGTGCCAGCAGCTTAGGCCGGGGGCCAGAAGGCTACACCTTC. The chain uses TRBV13 and TRBJ1-2, with a tentative D call TRBD1 (6 bases). The germline V gene encodes CDR1 PRHDT and CDR2 FYEKMQ (reference sequence). With 0 bases removed from V and 8 bases from J, the gap between germline ends came to 13 bases. This CDR3 comprises 14 residues.

By share, this clonotype counts as medium-sized. This chain uses TRBV18 with TRBJ2-4; maybe TRBD1 (5 bases). The germline CDR1 and CDR2 sequences are KGHSH and LQKENI. The CDR3 totals 15 residues. V was trimmed by 2 bases and J by 5 bases, leaving 13 bases between them. The CDR3 nucleotides read TGTGCCAGCTCACCAAATAGGGGCAATCAAAACATTCAGTACTTC. Translated, it gives CASSPNRGNQNIQYF. The full variable domain, its missing parts supplied by reference TRBV18 and TRBJ2-4, is NAGVMQNPRHLVRRRGQEARLRCSPMKGHSHVYWYRQLPEEGLKFMVYLQKENIIDESGMPKERFSAEFPKEGPSILRIQQVVRGDSAAYFCASSPNRGNQNIQYFGAGTRLSVL.

There are many counts of this clonotype. The J gene is TRBJ2-7, the V gene TRBV6-6; 7 bases align to TRBD2. The CDR3 covers 18 residues. The J segment lost 0 bases and the V segment lost 4 bases, leaving 15 bases of the junction unmatched. Germline values: CDR1 MNHNY, CDR2 SVGAGI (reference sequence). The CDR3 coding sequence is TGTGCCAGCAGTTTACTCCGAGGTAGCGGGCCGAGCTCCTACGAGCAGTACTTC. It yields the protein CASSLLRGSGPSSYEQYF.

This clonotype is medium-sized in the sample. This chain joins TRBV28 and TRBJ2-1; 10 nucleotides line up with TRBD1. Trimming removed 2 bases from V and 8 bases from J; junction bases left unmatched: 3. From germline, CDR1 is MDHEN and CDR2 SYDVKM. The CDR3 spans 14 residues. CDR3 sequence (DNA): TGTGCCAGCAGTTTACAAGGACAGGGGGATGAGCAGTTCTTC. Amino acids: CASSLQGQGDEQFF. Supplemented by reference TRBV28 and TRBJ2-1, the full variable domain reads DVKVTQSSRYLVKRTGEKVFLECVQDMDHENMFWYRQDPGLGLRLIYFSYDVKMKEKGDIPEGYSVSREKKERFSLILESASTNQTSMYLCASSLQGQGDEQFFGPGTRLTVL.

A note on this clonotype: A far larger clone is only one base removed, so a read error is likely. The chain recombines TRBV29-1 with TRBJ2-5; weak D call: TRBD2 (6 bases). The DNA end lines up better with TRBJ2-7; the J call may be wrong. Germline V gene sequence: CDR1 SQVTM, CDR2 ANQGSEA. CDR3 length equals 14 residues. The CDR3 sequence is CSAWGTGLTYEQYF. The CDR3, as DNA: TGCAGCGCCTGGGGCACCGGACTAACCTACGAGCAGTACTTC.

This clonotype was picked up a small number of times. The chain joins TRBV12-3 or TRBV12-4 to TRBJ2-3, with a possible D match to TRBD2 (6 bases). V lost 1 base and J 1 base, leaving 6 bases between the germline ends. The CDR3 covers 14 residues. This CDR3 reads CASSLGGGTDTQYF. CDR3 DNA: TGTGCCAGCAGTTTAGGGGGGGGCACAGATACGCAGTATTTT.

This chain connects TRBV20-1 to TRBJ1-1; 7 nucleotides align to TRBD1. Looked up from germline, CDR1 is DFQATT and CDR2 is SNEGSKA (reference sequence). This CDR3 has 14 residues. Germline trimming cut 2 bases from V and 3 bases from J; bases unmatched to any gene: 6. The CDR3 DNA reads as TGCAGTGCTAGAACAGGGGTAAGAGACACTGAAGCTTTCTTT. Residues: CSARTGVRDTEAFF.

At least ten counts were recorded for this clonotype. The chain carries TRBV6-5 and TRBJ2-5; perhaps TRBD2 as D (5 bases). From germline, CDR1 is MNHEY and CDR2 SVGAGI. The CDR3 covers 16 residues. V lost 5 bases, J lost 0 bases, and 16 bases lay in between. The CDR3 nucleotides read TGTGCCAGCAGTCCGACCGAGGGCTGGTACCAAGAGACCCAGTACTTC. Amino acid sequence: CASSPTEGWYQETQYF.

This clonotype was counted ten times or more. The chain couples TRBV27 to TRBJ2-7; 7 bases are shared with TRBD1. J was trimmed by 4 bases and V by 2 bases; bases with no gene match: 8. This CDR3 has 15 amino acids. Germline loops: CDR1 MNHEY, CDR2 SMNVEV (reference sequence). The CDR3 protein is CASSLQGERSYEQYF. Here the CDR3 DNA reads TGTGCCAGCAGTTTACAGGGGGAGAGATCTTACGAGCAGTACTTC.

In this sample, this clonotype turned up many times. The genes are TRBV27 and TRBJ1-1, with D tentatively TRBD1 (5 bases). The CDR3 is 14 residues long. Germline V CDR1 and CDR2: MNHEY, SMNVEV (reference sequence). V gave up 5 bases and J gave up 0 bases, with 10 bases separating them. The CDR3 region is CASSHGTVNTEAFF. The CDR3 bases are TGTGCCAGCAGTCACGGGACGGTGAACACTGAAGCTTTCTTT.

At least ten counts were recorded for this clonotype. The rearrangement links TRBV5-4 to TRBJ2-1, with unresolved D. The CDR3 contains 14 residues. Germline CDR1 SGHNT, CDR2 YYREEE (reference sequence). V was cut by 2 bases and J by 2 bases, with 8 bases left in between. The CDR3 sequence is CASSFYGPYNEQFF. The DNA of the CDR3 is TGTGCCAGCAGCTTCTATGGACCCTACAATGAGCAGTTCTTC.

Judged by abundance, this clonotype is medium-sized. This chain uses TRBV6-5 with TRBJ2-1, with a possible D match to TRBD1 (6 bases). The V and J ends lost 4 bases and 4 bases respectively, with 11 bases between them. This CDR3 contains 14 residues. CDR1 and CDR2 (germline): MNHEY, SVGAGI. The CDR3 sequence: CASSSRGGYNEQFF. DNA of the CDR3: TGTGCCAGCAGTTCTCGAGGGGGATACAATGAGCAGTTCTTC.

This clonotype was counted between two and nine times. J is TRBJ2-3 and V is TRBV11-2; D is unclear. Trimming pared 3 bases from V and 2 bases from J, leaving 12 bases between. There are 15 residues in the CDR3. Germline-derived CDR1 and CDR2 are SGHAT and FQNNGV. The CDR3 region is CASSFTEPPTDTQYF. Written as DNA, the CDR3 is TGTGCCAGCAGCTTTACAGAGCCACCCACAGATACGCAGTATTTT. The variable domain in full, with the rest retrieved from reference TRBV11-2 and TRBJ2-3, is EAGVAQSPRYKIIEKRQSVAFWCNPISGHATLYWYQQILGQGPKLLIQFQNNGVVDDSQLPKDRFSAERLKGVDSTLKIQPAKLEDSAVYLCASSFTEPPTDTQYFGPGTRLTVL.

The chain carries TRBV12-3 or TRBV12-4 and TRBJ2-3; unclear D gene. This CDR3 has 11 residues. Deletions cut 7 bases from V and 8 bases from J, with 10 bases between. CDR3 protein: CASTRDGTQYF. CDR3 nucleotide sequence: TGTGCCAGCACCCGAGATGGTACGCAGTATTTT.

This clonotype was observed at least ten times. The chain is built from TRBV27 and TRBJ2-7; D is ambiguous. Trimming took 6 bases from V and 2 from J, leaving 14 bases between them. Germline V gives CDR1 MNHEY, CDR2 SMNVEV (reference sequence). The CDR3 length is 14 residues. The CDR3 sequence: CASRQTTAAYEQYF. The CDR3 DNA reads as TGTGCCAGCAGACAAACGACCGCCGCCTACGAGCAGTACTTC.

In this sample, this clonotype turned up a few times. The chain recombines TRBV28 with TRBJ2-3; the match to TRBD2 covers 10 bases. Germline V CDR1 and CDR2: MDHEN, SYDVKM. J gave up 5 bases and V 8 bases, and 16 bases lay outside the gene matches. The CDR3 length is 17 residues. The CDR3 DNA reads as TGTGCCAGCTCTCAACCCCGGACCGGGACTAGCGAAGATACGCAGTATTTT. It is translated as CASSQPRTGTSEDTQYF.

Comment on this clonotype: It may be a read error: a sequence one base away is much more abundant. Here the CDR3 reads CASVGDSSFEQYF. The CDR3 DNA reads as TGTGCCTCTGTAGGGGACAGCTCCTTCGAGCAGTACTTC. The chain recombines TRBV30 with TRBJ2-7; 7 bases agree with TRBD1. The CDR3 extends over 13 amino acids. Germline V lookup: CDR1 GTSNPN, CDR2 SVGIG (reference sequence).

The chain recombines TRBV6-6 with TRBJ1-5; D ambiguous. With 6 bases removed from V and 4 bases from J, the gap between germline ends came to 10 bases. The CDR3 consists of 13 residues. Looked up from germline, CDR1 is MNHNY and CDR2 is SVGAGI (reference sequence). The CDR3 is CASSYTTNQPQHF. In DNA, the CDR3 is TGTGCCAGCAGCTACACAACAAATCAGCCCCAGCATTTT.

This clonotype appeared a few times. V gene TRBV9 combines with J gene TRBJ1-6, with D tentatively TRBD1 (6 bases). V lost 0 bases and J 10 bases, leaving 14 bases between the germline ends. The CDR3 runs to 15 residues. The germline V gene encodes CDR1 SGDLS and CDR2 YYNGEE. The CDR3 spells CASSVDWDNGSPLHF. The DNA of the CDR3 is TGTGCCAGCAGCGTAGATTGGGACAACGGCTCACCCCTCCACTTT.

The CDR3 reads CASSSEEGYGYTF. CDR3 DNA sequence: TGTGCCAGCAGCTCCGAGGAGGGGTATGGCTACACCTTC. The V and J genes are TRBV5-4 and TRBJ1-2, with D possibly matching TRBD1 (5 bases). The CDR3 consists of 13 residues. Trimming cost V 3 bases and J 5 bases, with 11 bases left between them. The germline CDR1 and CDR2 sequences are SGHNT and YYREEE (reference sequence). Based on the CDR3 plus reference TRBV5-4 and TRBJ1-2, the full variable domain is ETGVTQSPTHLIKTRGQQVTLRCSSQSGHNTVSWYQQALGQGPQFIFQYYREEENGRGNFPPRFSGLQFPNYSSELNVNALELDDSALYLCASSSEEGYGYTFGSGTRLTVV.

This clonotype was recorded many times. The chain couples TRBV28 to TRBJ2-1; perhaps TRBD2 as D (6 bases). Trimming took off 5 bases at V and 3 bases at J, with 11 bases between the two ends. CDR1 and CDR2 (germline): MDHEN, SYDVKM. The CDR3 has 14 amino acids. CDR3 DNA: TGTGCCAGCAGTCCTCCGGGAGACTACAATGAGCAGTTCTTC. It encodes CASSPPGDYNEQFF.

This chain's CDR3 is CASSLVQGEYEQYF. For the CDR3, the DNA is TGTGCCAGCAGTTTAGTACAGGGGGAATACGAGCAGTACTTC. The rearrangement uses TRBV28 and TRBJ2-7; 8 nucleotides match TRBD1. This CDR3 comprises 14 residues. The V gene's germline CDR1 is MDHEN and CDR2 SYDVKM. V gave up 2 bases and J gave up 4 bases; unmatched junction bases: 4.

This clonotype was detected only a few times. The V and J genes are TRBV7-3 and TRBJ2-3, with D perhaps TRBD1 (6 bases). V was shortened by 2 bases and J by 2 bases, with 14 bases between the two germline ends. The CDR3 has 16 amino acids. The germline gives CDR1 SGHTA, CDR2 FQGTGA. The CDR3 reads CASSLLSVGATDTQYF. The CDR3 nucleotides read TGTGCCAGCAGCTTATTGAGTGTGGGGGCCACAGATACGCAGTATTTT. Drawing the rest from reference TRBV7-3 and TRBJ2-3, the complete variable domain is GAGVSQTPSNKVTEKGKYVELRCDPISGHTALYWYRQSLGQGPEFLIYFQGTGAADDSGLPNDRFFAVRPEGSVSTLKIQRTERGDSAVYLCASSLLSVGATDTQYFGPGTRLTVL.